The rows below give T cell receptor beta chains drawn from one sample of a study of cytomegalovirus exposure and HLA in healthy donors. Here immunoSEQ multiplex PCR was the method, and the copy in TCRdb shows in-frame clones only, minus some. This table has almost 95,000 clones, approximately 66% appearing once. The source material was PBMCs. These receptors were taken from a man aged 25 to 40 in good health and CMV-seronegative. Both conserved end residues are part of each CDR3. A D gene is named only where the DNA matches it firmly. The size entry is marked missing in some rows and otherwise reads once, few, many or a size class.

D	V	J	size	CDR3	DNA
TRBD2	TRBV25-1	TRBJ2-2	NA	CASSGTSGRTGELFF	TGTGCCAGCAGTGGTACTAGCGGGAGGACCGGGGAGCTGTTTTTT
NA	TRBV9	TRBJ2-1	NA	CASSVAGTKSYNEQFF	TGTGCCAGCAGCGTAGCCGGGACAAAGTCCTACAATGAGCAGTTCTTC
TRBD2	TRBV7-3	TRBJ2-1	NA	CASSPSSGANEQFF	TGTGCCAGCAGCCCCTCAAGCGGGGCCAATGAGCAGTTCTTC
NA	TRBV4-2	TRBJ1-2	once	CASSQEHTTNYGYTF	TGTGCCAGCAGCCAAGAGCACACCACTAACTATGGCTACACCTTC
TRBD2	TRBV7-8	TRBJ2-1	NA	CASSLALVAGGPSVWDEQFF	TGTGCCAGCAGCTTAGCGCTGGTAGCGGGAGGGCCTTCTGTTTGGGATGAGCAGTTCTTC
TRBD1	TRBV5-1	TRBJ1-2	NA	CASSPPGQGRRYSF	TGCGCCAGCAGCCCACCGGGACAGGGAAGGAGGTATTCATTC
NA	TRBV5-1	TRBJ2-3	NA	CASSLAPLEGTDTQYF	TGCGCCAGCAGCTTGGCCCCCCTGGAGGGCACAGATACGCAGTATTTT
NA	TRBV18	TRBJ1-1	few	CASSDPGDVMNTEAFF	TGTGCCAGCTCAGATCCAGGGGACGTTATGAACACTGAAGCTTTCTTT
NA	TRBV11-2	TRBJ1-4	NA	CASSFRDTRNEKLFF	TGTGCCAGCAGCTTCCGGGACACCAGAAATGAAAAACTGTTTTTT
NA	TRBV25-1	TRBJ2-1	NA	CASKGWESYLNEQFF	TGTGCCAGCAAGGGTTGGGAGTCATATCTCAATGAGCAGTTCTTC
NA	TRBV2	TRBJ2-4	NA	CATGQGGINIQYF	TGTGCCACCGGACAGGGAGGGATAAACATTCAGTACTTC
NA	TRBV10-3	TRBJ2-3	few	CAIRAGRSTDTQYF	TGTGCCATCAGAGCGGGCCGTAGCACAGATACGCAGTATTTT
TRBD1	TRBV5-1	TRBJ1-2	few	CASSPQGAGGYTF	TGCGCCAGCAGCCCGCAGGGGGCTGGGGGCTACACCTTC